Presented here are 20 T cell receptor beta chains from one specimen sequenced in a study of blood T cell repertoires in COVID-19. Data came from immunoSEQ multiplex PCR; TCRdb stores just in-frame clones and leaves some out. Of roughly 250,000 clones listed, 82% were seen once; the top ten hold 4.5% to 6%. Input material: peripheral blood. Receptors were obtained from a woman of 80 years or more with active or convalescent COVID-19.

This rearrangement joins TRBV5-1 to TRBJ2-3, with 8 bases matching TRBD1. Germline V gene sequence: CDR1 SGHRS, CDR2 YFSETQ. Unmatched junction bases numbered 3, after V lost 3 bases and J lost 0 bases. The CDR3 runs to 15 residues. The CDR3 reads CASSSWDRSTDTQYF. The DNA of the CDR3 is TGCGCCAGCAGCTCTTGGGACAGGAGCACAGATACGCAGTATTTT.

The genes are TRBV6-4 and TRBJ1-5; D perhaps matches TRBD1 (6 bases). This CDR3 is built from 13 residues. Trimming took 3 bases from V and 7 from J, leaving 10 bases between them. CDR1 is MRHNA and CDR2 is SNTAGT in the germline V gene. CDR3 sequence: CASSEGARQPQHF. The CDR3 DNA reads as TGTGCCAGCAGTGAGGGGGCCCGACAGCCCCAGCATTTT.

This clone was recorded once. This chain uses TRBV29-1 with TRBJ1-2; D may be TRBD1 (5 bases). CDR3 length: 12 amino acids. Deletions cut 6 bases from V and 5 bases from J, with 13 bases between. CDR1 is SQVTM and CDR2 is ANQGSEA in the germline V gene. The CDR3 DNA reads as TGCAGCGTCCCCGGGGGTACATATGGCTACACCTTC. Residues: CSVPGGTYGYTF.

The rearrangement uses TRBV28 and TRBJ1-2; the D gene is possibly TRBD1 (5 bases). Per germline, CDR1 MDHEN and CDR2 SYDVKM. The V end was cut by 8 bases, the J end by 4 bases, with 14 bases between. This CDR3 spans 13 amino acids. Here the CDR3 reads CASAGTGPYGYTF. The CDR3 DNA reads TGTGCCAGCGCGGGGACGGGACCCTATGGCTACACCTTC.

The chain employs TRBV6-1 and TRBJ2-2; D remains ambiguous. The CDR3 covers 15 residues. CDR1 and CDR2 from the germline V gene are MNHNS and SASEGT. V dropped 2 bases and J dropped 2 bases, with 9 bases sitting between them. CDR3 region: CASSEWSVNTGELFF. DNA of the CDR3: TGTGCCAGCAGTGAATGGTCGGTAAACACCGGGGAGCTGTTTTTT.

J is TRBJ1-2 and V is TRBV5-1; D is perhaps TRBD1 (5 bases). The CDR3 is 15 amino acids. Germline CDR1 SGHRS, CDR2 YFSETQ. V lost 1 base and J lost 3, with 13 bases in between. The CDR3 DNA reads TGCGCCAGCAGCTTGTTTCAGGGTGGTGACTATGGCTACACCTTC. As protein: CASSLFQGGDYGYTF.

The DNA of the CDR3 is TGTGCCAGCAGTGAATTCAGGAACAATCAGCCCCAGCATTTT. Protein product: CASSEFRNNQPQHF. The chain carries TRBV2 and TRBJ1-5; D is unresolved. V gave up 2 bases and J gave up 3 bases, with 8 bases separating them. Looked up from germline, CDR1 is SNHLY and CDR2 is FYNNEI. The length of the CDR3 is 14 residues.

This clone was observed once. This rearrangement joins TRBV3-1 (or the pseudogene TRBV3-2) to TRBJ1-5; tentative D call: TRBD1 (6 bases). The length of the CDR3 is 13 residues. The germline V gene encodes CDR1 LGHDT and CDR2 YNNKEL (reference sequence). The V and J ends lost 4 bases and 4 bases respectively, with 8 bases between them. CDR3 sequence (DNA): TGTGCCAGCAGCCTTACAGGGAATCAGCCCCAGCATTTT. Translation: CASSLTGNQPQHF.

The chain links TRBV5-1 to TRBJ2-3; perhaps TRBD1 as D (5 bases). The ends were cut back, 3 bases at V and 1 base at J, with 15 bases in the middle. Germline assignment: CDR1 SGHRS and CDR2 YFSETQ. This CDR3 comprises 16 residues. CDR3 protein: CASSSLVGRGTDTQYF. The DNA for the CDR3 is TGCGCCAGCAGCTCCTTGGTCGGCAGGGGCACAGATACGCAGTATTTT.

The CDR3 sequence is CSASAAGGQPQHF. For the CDR3, the DNA is TGCAGTGCTAGTGCGGCAGGGGGTCAGCCCCAGCATTTT. The chain is built from TRBV20-1 and TRBJ1-5, with 7 bases aligning to TRBD1. J was trimmed by 6 bases and V by 3 bases; bases with no gene match: 5. The CDR3 sequence is 13 residues long. Looked up from germline, CDR1 is DFQATT and CDR2 is SNEGSKA (reference sequence).

V and J are TRBV4-2 and TRBJ1-2, with TRBD1 identical over 7 bases. Unmatched junction bases numbered 9, after V lost 0 bases and J lost 8 bases. The CDR3 spans 15 residues. Germline CDR1 is LGHNA and CDR2 is YNFKEQ. CDR3 coding DNA: TGTGCCAGCAGCCAAGACGAGGGGGCAGTCTGGGGCTACACCTTC. Protein product: CASSQDEGAVWGYTF.

V gene TRBV7-9 combines with J gene TRBJ2-3; 10 bases map to TRBD2. CDR3 size: 17 residues. V lost 4 bases, J lost 3 bases, and 10 bases stayed unmatched. Germline CDR1 SEHNR, CDR2 FQNEAQ (reference sequence). CDR3 DNA sequence: TGTGCCAGCAGCTCGGATTGGACTAGCGGCCAGACAGATACGCAGTATTTT. This gives the protein CASSSDWTSGQTDTQYF.

This chain connects TRBV3-1 (or the pseudogene TRBV3-2) to TRBJ2-7; D is possibly TRBD1 (6 bases). The CDR3 is 14 amino acids. In germline, CDR1 is LGHDT, CDR2 YNNKEL (reference sequence). Between the trimmed V and J ends, which lost 11 bases and 4 bases, there was a span of 21 bases. The CDR3 DNA reads as TGTGCCTCTGCACAGGGAAGTCAACGGTACGAGCAGTACTTC. Amino acid sequence: CASAQGSQRYEQYF.

This chain links TRBV5-1 with TRBJ2-7; a weak D match, TRBD2 (6 bases). The V gene's germline CDR1 is SGHRS and CDR2 YFSETQ. The CDR3 contains 14 residues. Between the trimmed V and J ends, which lost 3 bases and 2 bases, there was a span of 12 bases. The CDR3 coding sequence is TGCGCCAGCAGCTGGGGGTCGGGGGCCTACGAGCAGTACTTC. As protein: CASSWGSGAYEQYF.

The genes are TRBV5-5 and TRBJ1-1, with 8 nucleotides matching TRBD1. This CDR3 has 15 amino acids. Germline values: CDR1 SGHKS, CDR2 YYEKEE (reference sequence). Unmatched junction bases numbered 8, after V lost 4 bases and J lost 3 bases. CDR3 DNA: TGTGCCAGCAGCAGAGAACCACAGGGGGACACTGAAGCTTTCTTT. It is translated as CASSREPQGDTEAFF.

The rearrangement links TRBV7-9 to TRBJ2-1, with 9 bases aligning to TRBD1. Germline values: CDR1 SEHNR, CDR2 FQNEAQ (reference sequence). The CDR3 sequence is 15 residues long. Germline trimming cut 5 bases from V and 9 bases from J; bases unmatched to any gene: 11. CDR3 in amino acids: CASSRTGTGFGEQFF. CDR3 nucleotide sequence: TGTGCCAGCAGCAGAACCGGGACAGGGTTCGGTGAGCAGTTCTTC.

This clone has only a few counts. This chain joins TRBV28 and TRBJ1-4; no reliable D call. The CDR3 loop spans 16 amino acids. The germline CDR1 and CDR2 sequences are MDHEN and SYDVKM. Trimming cost V 5 bases and J 0 bases, with 13 bases left between them. CDR3 residues: CASSASPSSTNEKLFF. DNA of the CDR3: TGTGCCAGCAGTGCGAGCCCAAGTTCAACTAATGAAAAACTGTTTTTT.

Here the CDR3 DNA reads TGTGCCAGCAGTTTATGGGACAGATTGAATGAAGCTTTCTTT. Protein: CASSLWDRLNEAFF. The rearrangement links TRBV27 to TRBJ1-1; TRBD1 matches at 7 bases. Germline CDR1 and CDR2: MNHEY and SMNVEV (reference sequence). V was clipped by 1 base and J by 7 bases; unmatched bases: 6. The CDR3 runs to 14 residues.

The count of this clone is one. The chain couples TRBV28 to TRBJ2-3, with D tentatively TRBD1 (5 bases). The CDR3 extends over 14 amino acids. Trimming removed 3 bases from V and 7 bases from J, with 14 bases in between. Germline V CDR1 and CDR2: MDHEN, SYDVKM. DNA of the CDR3: TGTGCCAGCAGTTTTAGGCAGGGATCTTATACGCAGTATTTT. It yields the protein CASSFRQGSYTQYF.

This sequence joins TRBV7-2 and TRBJ1-1; TRBD1 aligns across 8 bases. With V trimmed by 5 bases and J by 0 bases, 5 bases remained unmatched. The CDR3 contains 15 residues. Germline assignment: CDR1 SGHTA and CDR2 FQGNSA. For the CDR3, the DNA is TGTGCCAGCAGCCTCCAACAGGGGGTGAACACTGAAGCTTTCTTT. It is translated as CASSLQQGVNTEAFF.